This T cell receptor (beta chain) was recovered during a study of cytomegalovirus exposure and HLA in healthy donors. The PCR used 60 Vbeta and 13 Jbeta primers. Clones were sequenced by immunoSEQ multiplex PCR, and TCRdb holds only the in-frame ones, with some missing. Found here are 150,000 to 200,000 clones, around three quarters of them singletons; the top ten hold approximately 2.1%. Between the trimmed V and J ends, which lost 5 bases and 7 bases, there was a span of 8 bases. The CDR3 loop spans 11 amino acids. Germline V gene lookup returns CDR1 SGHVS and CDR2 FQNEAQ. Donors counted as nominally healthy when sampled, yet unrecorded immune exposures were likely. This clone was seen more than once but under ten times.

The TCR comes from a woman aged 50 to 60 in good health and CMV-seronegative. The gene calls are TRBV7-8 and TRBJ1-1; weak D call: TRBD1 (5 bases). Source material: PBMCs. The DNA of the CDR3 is TGTGCCAGCAGCCCGGGGGTTGAAGCTTTCTTT. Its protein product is CASSPGVEAFF. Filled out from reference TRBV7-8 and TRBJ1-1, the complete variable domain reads GAGVSQSPRYKVAKRGQDVALRCDPISGHVSLFWYQQALGQGPEFLTYFQNEAQLDKSGLPSDRFFAERPEGSVSTLKIQRTQQEDSAVYLCASSPGVEAFFGQGTRLTVV.